This T cell receptor (beta chain) was sequenced for a study of CD8+ T cells in alopecia areata. RNA extraction and reverse transcription yielded cDNA as sequencing template. The method was immunoSEQ multiplex PCR; TCRdb's version includes in-frame clones alone and lacks a portion of them. Here the sample spans 23,000 or so clones, 52% being singletons. The CDR3 runs 11 residues. Germline CDR1 LNHDA, CDR2 SQIVND (reference sequence). The sample was NKG2D-high CD8+ T cells sorted from blood. This TCR was sampled from a human donor with alopecia areata. The chain couples TRBV19 to TRBJ2-5; weak D call: TRBD2 (5 bases). The J call may be mistaken, given a closer DNA end match to TRBJ2-7. This CDR3 reads CASSIGVEQYF. The CDR3 nucleotides read TGTGCCAGTAGTATCGGGGTCGAGCAGTACTTC.